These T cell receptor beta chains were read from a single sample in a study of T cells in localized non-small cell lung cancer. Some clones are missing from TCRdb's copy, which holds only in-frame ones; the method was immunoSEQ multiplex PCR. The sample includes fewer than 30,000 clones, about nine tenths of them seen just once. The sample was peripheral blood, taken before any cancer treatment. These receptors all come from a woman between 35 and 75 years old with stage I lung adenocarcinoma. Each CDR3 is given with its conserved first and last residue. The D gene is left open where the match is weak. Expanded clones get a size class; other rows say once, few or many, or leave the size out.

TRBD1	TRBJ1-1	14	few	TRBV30	CAWSVLRTGGKAFF	TGTGCCTGGAGTGTACTTCGGACAGGGGGCAAAGCTTTCTTT
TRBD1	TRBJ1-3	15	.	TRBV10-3	CAINKGDRGGNTIYF	TGTGCCATCAACAAAGGGGACAGGGGAGGAAACACCATATATTTT
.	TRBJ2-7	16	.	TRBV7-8	CASSPRRRLRGDEQYF	TGTGCCAGCAGCCCACGGAGGAGACTTCGGGGAGACGAGCAGTACTTC
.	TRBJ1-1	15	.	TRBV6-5	CASSYSIRHNTEAFF	TGTGCCAGCAGTTACTCGATCAGGCATAACACTGAAGCTTTCTTT
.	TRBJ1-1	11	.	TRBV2	CASRGETEAFF	TGTGCCAGCAGGGGGGAAACTGAAGCTTTCTTT
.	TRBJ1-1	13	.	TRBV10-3	CAISEGVNTEAFF	TGTGCCATCAGTGAGGGTGTTAACACTGAAGCTTTCTTT
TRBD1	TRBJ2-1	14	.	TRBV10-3	CAISRTGDDNEQFF	TGTGCCATCAGCAGGACAGGGGACGACAATGAGCAGTTCTTC
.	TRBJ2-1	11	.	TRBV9	CASSASNEQFF	TGTGCCAGCAGCGCCTCTAATGAGCAGTTCTTC
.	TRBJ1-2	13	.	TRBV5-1	CASSFYTNYGYTF	TGCGCCAGCAGCTTTTACACTAACTATGGCTACACCTTC
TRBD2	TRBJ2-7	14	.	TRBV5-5	CASSLSGIPYEQYF	TGTGCCAGCAGCTTGAGCGGGATTCCCTACGAGCAGTACTTC
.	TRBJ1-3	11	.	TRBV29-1	CSGDSGNTIYF	TGCAGCGGAGACTCTGGAAACACCATATATTTT
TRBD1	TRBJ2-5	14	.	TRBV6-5	CASSYSGTGETQYF	TGTGCCAGCAGTTACTCTGGGACAGGAGAGACCCAGTACTTC
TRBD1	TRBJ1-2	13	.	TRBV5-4	CASTRTGNYGYTF	TGTGCCAGCACCCGGACAGGGAACTATGGCTACACCTTC
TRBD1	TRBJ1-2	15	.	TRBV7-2	CASSPSSGTGNSYTF	TGTGCCAGCAGCCCTTCTTCCGGGACAGGGAACAGCTACACCTTC
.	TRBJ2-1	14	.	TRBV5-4	CASSPGTKRDEQFF	TGTGCCAGCAGCCCAGGGACCAAGAGGGATGAGCAGTTCTTC
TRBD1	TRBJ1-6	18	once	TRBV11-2	CASSLAPRQGAYNSPLHF	TGTGCCAGCAGCTTAGCCCCCAGACAGGGGGCTTATAATTCACCCCTCCACTTT
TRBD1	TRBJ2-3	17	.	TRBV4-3	CASSQAPGTGATDTQYF	TGCGCCAGCAGCCAAGCCCCAGGGACAGGCGCGACAGATACGCAGTATTTT
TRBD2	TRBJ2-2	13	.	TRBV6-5	CASNLGRAGELFF	TGTGCCAGCAATCTAGGGAGGGCCGGGGAGCTGTTTTTT
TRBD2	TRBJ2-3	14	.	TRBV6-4	CASSPAGATDTQYF	TGTGCCAGCAGCCCAGCGGGGGCAACAGATACGCAGTATTTT
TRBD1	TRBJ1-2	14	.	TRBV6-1	CASSEGQGDYGYTF	TGTGCCAGCAGTGAAGGACAGGGAGACTATGGCTACACCTTC
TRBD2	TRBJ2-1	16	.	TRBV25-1	CASSRTSGGHYNEQFF	TGTGCCAGCAGTAGGACTAGCGGGGGTCACTACAATGAGCAGTTCTTC
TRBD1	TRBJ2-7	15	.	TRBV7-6	CASSPRGLSSYEQYF	TGTGCCAGCAGCCCCAGGGGGTTAAGCTCCTACGAGCAGTACTTC
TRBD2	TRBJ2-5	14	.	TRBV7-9	CASSTTSGEETQYF	TGTGCCAGCAGCACCACTAGCGGGGAAGAGACCCAGTACTTC
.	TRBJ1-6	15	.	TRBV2	CASSESSSYNSPLHF	TGTGCCAGCAGTGAGTCGAGCTCCTATAATTCACCCCTCCACTTT
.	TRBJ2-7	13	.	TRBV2	CASTLSRYYEQYF	TGTGCCAGCACGTTGAGCAGGTACTACGAGCAGTACTTC
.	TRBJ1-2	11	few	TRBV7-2	CASGSLGGYTF	TGTGCCAGCGGATCTTTGGGCGGCTACACCTTC
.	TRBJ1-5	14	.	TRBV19	CASTAATGNQPQHF	TGTGCCAGTACCGCGGCAACAGGCAATCAGCCCCAGCATTTT
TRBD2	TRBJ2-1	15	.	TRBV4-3	CASSHRTSGHNEQFF	TGCGCCAGCAGCCACAGGACTAGCGGACACAATGAGCAGTTCTTC
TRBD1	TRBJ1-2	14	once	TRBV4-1	CASSLEQGGYGYTF	TGCGCCAGCAGCCTAGAACAGGGGGGGTATGGCTACACCTTC
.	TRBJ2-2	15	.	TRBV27	CASSWDGKNTGELFF	TGTGCCAGCAGCTGGGACGGAAAGAACACCGGGGAGCTGTTTTTT
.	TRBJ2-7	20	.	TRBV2	CASNREPTGLGPASSYEQYF	TGTGCCAGCAATAGGGAACCTACAGGGCTTGGGCCCGCCAGCTCCTACGAGCAGTACTTC
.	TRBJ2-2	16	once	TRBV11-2	CASSFRLQDLTGELFF	TGTGCCAGCAGCTTTCGGTTACAGGACCTCACCGGGGAGCTGTTTTTT
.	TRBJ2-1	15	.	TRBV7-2	CASSLAGSSYNEQFF	TGTGCCAGCAGCTTAGCGGGGAGCTCCTACAATGAGCAGTTCTTC
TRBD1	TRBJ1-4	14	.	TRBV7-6	CASSRDRMPEKLFF	TGTGCCAGCAGCCGGGACAGGATGCCAGAGAAACTGTTTTTT
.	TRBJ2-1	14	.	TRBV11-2	CASSRARGHGEQFF	TGTGCCAGCAGCCGCGCCCGAGGCCACGGTGAGCAGTTCTTC
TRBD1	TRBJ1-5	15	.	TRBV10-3	CAISESTGTGQPQHF	TGTGCCATCAGTGAGTCGACAGGGACGGGGCAGCCCCAGCATTTT
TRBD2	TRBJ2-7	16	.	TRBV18	CASSPQRGGLGDEQYF	TGTGCCAGCTCACCACAGCGGGGGGGCCTTGGGGACGAGCAGTACTTC
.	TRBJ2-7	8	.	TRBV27	CASNEQYF	TGTGCCAGTAACGAGCAGTACTTC
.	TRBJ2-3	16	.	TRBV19	CASSNRRTASTDTQYF	TGTGCCAGTAGTAACCGCCGGACGGCCTCCACAGATACGCAGTATTTT
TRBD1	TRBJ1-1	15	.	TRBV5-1	CASSLGTQGDTEAFF	TGCGCCAGCAGCTTGGGAACTCAGGGGGACACTGAAGCTTTCTTT
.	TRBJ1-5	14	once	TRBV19	CASSLRHDNQPQHF	TGTGCCAGTAGTCTGCGACACGACAATCAGCCCCAGCATTTT
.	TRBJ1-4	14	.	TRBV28	CASSPSGGNEKLFF	TGTGCCAGCAGCCCTTCGGGGGGGAATGAAAAACTGTTTTTT
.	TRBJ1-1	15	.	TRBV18	CASSPPGTLNTEAFF	TGTGCCAGCTCACCACCCGGGACACTAAACACTGAAGCTTTCTTT
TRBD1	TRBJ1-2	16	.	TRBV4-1	CASSPPSRGRLYGYTF	TGCGCCAGCAGCCCCCCCTCCAGGGGGCGCCTCTATGGCTACACCTTC
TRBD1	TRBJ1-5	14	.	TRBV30	CAWTIQQGSQPQHF	TGTGCCTGGACCATACAACAGGGGAGCCAGCCCCAGCATTTT
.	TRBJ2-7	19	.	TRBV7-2	CASSLMVLRLSGLVYEQYF	TGTGCCAGCAGCTTAATGGTGCTCCGACTGTCGGGGTTAGTCTACGAGCAGTACTTC
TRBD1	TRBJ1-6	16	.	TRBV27	CASSLLGQAYNSPLHF	TGTGCCAGCAGTTTATTAGGACAGGCCTATAATTCACCCCTCCACTTT
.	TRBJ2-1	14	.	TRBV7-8	CASSFMWDPGEQFF	TGTGCCAGCAGCTTTATGTGGGACCCTGGTGAGCAGTTCTTC
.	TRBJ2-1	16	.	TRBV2	CASSAMNTGVVNEQFF	TGTGCCAGCAGTGCGATGAATACTGGAGTGGTTAATGAGCAGTTCTTC
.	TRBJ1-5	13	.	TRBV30	CAWSGQVNQPQHF	TGTGCCTGGAGTGGACAAGTCAATCAGCCCCAGCATTTT
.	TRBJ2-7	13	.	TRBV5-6	CASSYDSSYEQYF	TGTGCCAGCAGCTACGATAGCTCCTACGAGCAGTACTTC
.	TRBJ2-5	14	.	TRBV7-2	CASSLRPEQETQYF	TGTGCCAGCAGCTTACGGCCAGAGCAAGAGACCCAGTACTTC
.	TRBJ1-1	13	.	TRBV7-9	CAGGERMNTEAFF	TGTGCCGGGGGGGAACGGATGAACACTGAAGCTTTCTTT
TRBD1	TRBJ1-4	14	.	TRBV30	CACHGQGRNEKLFF	TGTGCCTGTCACGGACAGGGGCGGAATGAAAAACTGTTTTTT
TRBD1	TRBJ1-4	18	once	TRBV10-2	CATAPGTGGFATNEKLFF	TGCGCCACCGCTCCCGGGACAGGGGGATTTGCGACTAATGAAAAACTGTTTTTT
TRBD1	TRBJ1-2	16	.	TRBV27	CASSFGGGGLGSGYTF	TGTGCCAGCAGTTTCGGCGGAGGGGGCCTAGGAAGTGGCTACACCTTC
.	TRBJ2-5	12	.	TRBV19	CASSTKQETQYF	TGTGCCAGTAGTACCAAACAAGAGACCCAGTACTTC
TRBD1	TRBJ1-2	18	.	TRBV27	CASSLRGPGRSYFYGYTF	TGTGCCAGCAGTTTAAGGGGGCCGGGACGGAGCTATTTCTATGGCTACACCTTC
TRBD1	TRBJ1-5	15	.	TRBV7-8	CASSIGTEANQPQHF	TGTGCCAGCAGCATCGGGACAGAGGCAAATCAGCCCCAGCATTTT
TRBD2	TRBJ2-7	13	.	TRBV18	CASSPGLADEQYF	TGTGCCAGCTCACCAGGACTAGCGGACGAGCAGTACTTC